This TCR beta chain was identified during a study of blood T cell repertoires in COVID-19. Across the study: Samples came from the United States, Italy and Spain, spanning acute and convalescent COVID-19. PBMCs, B-cell-depleted T cells, or T cells provided the cDNA or gDNA that made up the material.

Authors' analysis steps: Quantification of nucleated cells was approximated via reference gene primer amplification. Profiled with immunoSEQ multiplex PCR; TCRdb holds only in-frame clones, not every one. Clone size and V and J calls were adopted from that table, with D and trimming inferred from the DNA. Here the sample spans nearly 80,000 clones, 80% being singletons. CDR1 MGHDK and CDR2 SYGVNS come from the germline V gene. The V end was cut by 2 bases, the J end by 7 bases, with 12 bases between. The CDR3 is 14 amino acids. This sequence was found in a man aged 55 to 70 with active or convalescent COVID-19. The chain is built from TRBV25-1 and TRBJ1-5; perhaps TRBD1 as D (6 bases). Sequencing was done on a sample of peripheral blood. CDR3 in DNA: TGTGCCAGCAGTGAAACAGGGTACGGCCAGCCCCAGCATTTT. It translates to CASSETGYGQPQHF.